This T cell receptor (beta chain) is from a study of cytomegalovirus exposure and HLA in healthy donors. The CDR3 is made up of 18 amino acids. CDR1 and CDR2 from the germline V gene are KGHSH and LQKENI. This clone was detected only a few times. Relative to the germline gene, one junction end is altered; a read error may explain this. The PCR employed 60 Vbeta primers together with 13 Jbeta primers. Sequenced by immunoSEQ multiplex PCR; TCRdb stores in-frame clones only, minus some. This table holds fewer than 90,000 clones, roughly 80% found once. V is TRBV18 and J is TRBJ2-5; TRBD2 matches at 8 bases. The sample consisted of PBMCs. The source is a man aged 25-45 years in good health and CMV-seronegative. The DNA of the CDR3 is TGTGCCAGCTCACCAATCTCTACAAGGACTAGCTACCAGGAGACCCAGTACTTC. Protein product: CASSPISTRTSYQETQYF.